This entry lists 18 T cell receptor beta chains sequenced from one sample in a study of cytomegalovirus exposure and HLA in healthy donors. The PCR ran on 60 Vbeta and 13 Jbeta primers. Clones were sequenced by immunoSEQ multiplex PCR, and TCRdb holds only the in-frame ones, with some missing. The sample comprises approximately 50,000 clones, around 85% of which are singletons, and roughly 2.3% rests with the top ten. The sequencing sample was made of PBMCs. These receptors were collected from a boy aged 10-17 years in good health and CMV-seropositive.

The J gene is TRBJ2-7, the V gene TRBV27, with 7 bases fitting TRBD2. Germline-derived CDR1 and CDR2 are MNHEY and SMNVEV (reference sequence). The CDR3 extends over 14 amino acids. V was pared by 9 bases and J by 0 bases, with 8 bases of the junction left unmatched. CDR3 sequence: CASRGAGYSYEQYF. CDR3 sequence (DNA): TGTGCCAGTCGAGGAGCGGGATACTCCTACGAGCAGTACTTC.

The V call is TRBV4-2, the J call TRBJ2-2, with D tentatively TRBD2 (6 bases). CDR3 length: 13 amino acids. V lost 4 bases to trimming and J lost 4 bases, with 7 bases between them. Germline V gene data show CDR1 as LGHNA and CDR2 as YNFKEQ. The CDR3 is CASSPGGTGELFF. DNA for the CDR3: TGTGCCAGCAGCCCCGGGGGCACCGGGGAGCTGTTTTTT.

This chain joins TRBV19 and TRBJ1-2; TRBD1 matches at 11 bases. Per germline, CDR1 LNHDA and CDR2 SQIVND (reference sequence). The junction had 8 bases not matched to a gene; V was cut back by 5 bases and J by 6 bases. The CDR3 totals 15 residues. The CDR3 sequence: CASSLQRTGGDGYTF. The CDR3 DNA reads TGTGCCAGTAGTCTCCAAAGGACAGGGGGCGATGGCTACACCTTC.

The V and J genes are TRBV9 and TRBJ2-1; D uncertain. The CDR3 spans 16 residues. Germline loops: CDR1 SGDLS, CDR2 YYNGEE. Trimming removed 0 bases at V and 0 bases at J, with 10 bases between. The chain's CDR3 is CASSVVSVSSYNEQFF. CDR3 bases: TGTGCCAGCAGCGTAGTGTCGGTGAGCTCCTACAATGAGCAGTTCTTC.

This clone was detected a few times. This sequence joins TRBV5-4 and TRBJ1-1, with D possibly TRBD1 on 5 matching bases. The CDR3 is 14 residues long. Germline V CDR1 and CDR2: SGHNT, YYREEE (reference sequence). The germline V and J ends were trimmed by 4 bases and 1 base, with 11 bases remaining between them. CDR3 sequence (DNA): TGTGCCAGCAGCCTTTTCGACAGGAACACTGAAGCTTTCTTT. It specifies CASSLFDRNTEAFF.

V and J are TRBV5-3 and TRBJ1-5, with 10 bases aligning to TRBD1. TRBV5-3 is designated an ORF whose function remains uncertain. The CDR3 is 14 amino acids. With 6 bases clipped from V and 4 bases from J, the junction kept 4 bases outside the gene matches. DNA of the CDR3: TGTGCCAGAATCACGGACAGGGGGAATCAGCCCCAGCATTTT. It codes for CARITDRGNQPQHF.

The genes are TRBV9 and TRBJ1-2; TRBD1 agrees at 8 bases. This CDR3 has 14 residues. Germline trimming cut 3 bases from V and 5 bases from J; bases unmatched to any gene: 6. Germline V gives CDR1 SGDLS, CDR2 YYNGEE. This CDR3 reads CASSATTGAYGYTF. CDR3 nucleotides: TGTGCCAGCAGCGCAACGACAGGGGCATATGGCTACACCTTC.

The chain carries TRBV15 and TRBJ1-2; no clear D. V was trimmed by 5 bases and J by 5 bases, leaving 18 bases between them. Germline CDR1 reads LNHNV; CDR2 reads YYDKDF (reference sequence). This CDR3 is 15 amino acids long. CDR3 residues: CATSGGRERTYGYTF. DNA for the CDR3: TGTGCCACCAGCGGCGGGAGGGAAAGGACTTATGGCTACACCTTC.

The J gene is TRBJ1-1, the V gene TRBV20-1, with D perhaps matching TRBD1 (5 bases). The CDR3 is 10 residues long. The germline V and J ends were trimmed by 6 bases and 10 bases, with 12 bases remaining between them. The germline CDR1 and CDR2 sequences are DFQATT and SNEGSKA (reference sequence). The CDR3 DNA sequence: TGCAGTGCCATAGAAAGGGGAGCTTTCTTT. This translates into CSAIERGAFF.

The chain is built from TRBV10-3 and TRBJ1-1; D is undetermined. Looked up from germline, CDR1 is ENHRY and CDR2 is SYGVKD. The CDR3 is 11 residues long. The V end lost 7 bases, the J end lost 3 bases, and 6 bases lay between the germline ends. CDR3 in DNA: TGTGCCATCACAAGCGACACTGAAGCTTTCTTT. Amino acids: CAITSDTEAFF.

About this clone itself: A read error may account for a junction end that differs from germline. The V and J genes are TRBV7-7 and TRBJ2-3; D is possibly TRBD2 (5 bases). The CDR3 length is 16 residues. Germline CDR1 is SSHAT and CDR2 is FNYEAQ (reference sequence). Written as DNA, the CDR3 is TGTGCTAGCAGCTTGGGAGTCTCTCCCCCCACAGATACGCAGTATTTT. Its translation: CASSLGVSPPTDTQYF.

The V call is TRBV6-5, the J call TRBJ1-4, with 8 bases identical to TRBD1. The CDR3 totals 14 residues. Trimming cost V 2 bases and J 4 bases; bases outside gene matches: 0. CDR1 is MNHEY and CDR2 is SVGAGI in the germline V gene. CDR3: CASSYGQGNEKLFF. The CDR3 coding sequence is TGTGCCAGCAGTTACGGACAGGGTAATGAAAAACTGTTTTTT.

The chain joins TRBV14 to TRBJ2-6; maybe TRBD1 (5 bases). V was trimmed by 0 bases and J by 0 bases, leaving 12 bases between them. Germline values: CDR1 SGHDN, CDR2 FVKESK. The length of the CDR3 is 18 residues. This CDR3 reads CASSQETGHHSGANVLTF. For the CDR3, the DNA is TGTGCCAGCAGCCAAGAGACTGGACACCACTCTGGGGCCAACGTCCTGACTTTC.

In its sample, this clone was seen a few times. The CDR3 region has the DNA TGTGCCAGTAGTACACCAGGGGGCGGCGGGGAGCTGTTTTTT. Amino acids: CASSTPGGGGELFF. The gene calls are TRBV19 and TRBJ2-2; the match to TRBD1 covers 8 bases. The V segment lost 4 bases and the J segment 7 bases; nucleotides outside the gene matches: 5. The CDR3 has 14 residues. In germline, CDR1 is LNHDA, CDR2 SQIVND (reference sequence).

DNA of the CDR3: TGTGCCAGCAGCGCCCCGGTTGGGCGTATTAGCTACGAGCAGTACTTC. Encoded protein: CASSAPVGRISYEQYF. The chain combines TRBV7-8 with TRBJ2-7; D ambiguous. This CDR3 comprises 16 residues. Between the trimmed V and J ends, which lost 5 bases and 3 bases, there was a span of 20 bases. Germline values: CDR1 SGHVS, CDR2 FQNEAQ.

The chain links TRBV11-2 to TRBJ1-2; no reliable D call. In germline, CDR1 is SGHAT, CDR2 FQNNGV. The CDR3 loop spans 14 amino acids. V dropped 0 bases and J dropped 8 bases, with 13 bases sitting between them. CDR3 amino acids: CASSLDQWANGYTF. The CDR3 DNA follows: TGTGCCAGCAGCTTAGATCAGTGGGCGAACGGCTACACCTTC.

The CDR3 spells CASSPGKQYF. In nucleotides, the CDR3 is TGTGCCAGCAGCCCCGGGAAGCAGTACTTC. The chain couples TRBV13 to TRBJ2-7; perhaps TRBD2 as D (5 bases). V shed 5 bases and J shed 8 bases, with 7 bases lying between them. Germline loops: CDR1 PRHDT, CDR2 FYEKMQ (reference sequence). The CDR3 sequence is 10 residues long.

The chain has TRBV6-1 and TRBJ1-3; possibly TRBD1 for D (5 bases). V was trimmed by 1 base and J by 4 bases, leaving 5 bases between them. The CDR3 consists of 13 residues. The germline V gene encodes CDR1 MNHNS and CDR2 SASEGT. CDR3 bases: TGTGCCAGCAGTGAAGAGGGGGGAAACACCATATATTTT. This encodes CASSEEGGNTIYF.